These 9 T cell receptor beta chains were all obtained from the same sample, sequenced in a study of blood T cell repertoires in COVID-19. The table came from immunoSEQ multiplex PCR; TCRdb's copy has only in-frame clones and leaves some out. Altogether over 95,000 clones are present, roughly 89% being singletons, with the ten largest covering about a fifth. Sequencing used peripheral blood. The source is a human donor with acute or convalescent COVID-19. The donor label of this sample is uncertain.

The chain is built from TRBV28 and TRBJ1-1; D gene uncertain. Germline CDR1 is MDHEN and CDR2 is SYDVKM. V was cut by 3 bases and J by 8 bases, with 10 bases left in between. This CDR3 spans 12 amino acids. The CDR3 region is CASSFGSVEAFF. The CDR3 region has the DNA TGTGCCAGCAGTTTTGGGAGTGTGGAAGCTTTCTTT. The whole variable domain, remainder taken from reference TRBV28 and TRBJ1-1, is DVKVTQSSRYLVKRTGEKVFLECVQDMDHENMFWYRQDPGLGLRLIYFSYDVKMKEKGDIPEGYSVSREKKERFSLILESASTNQTSMYLCASSFGSVEAFFGQGTRLTVV.

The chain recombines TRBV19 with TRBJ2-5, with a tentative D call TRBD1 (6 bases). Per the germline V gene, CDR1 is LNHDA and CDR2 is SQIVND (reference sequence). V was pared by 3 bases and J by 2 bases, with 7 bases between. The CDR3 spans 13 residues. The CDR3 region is CASSIGQQETQYF. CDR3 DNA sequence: TGTGCCAGTAGTATTGGACAGCAAGAGACCCAGTACTTC.

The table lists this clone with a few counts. CDR3 coding DNA: TGTGCCAGCAGCCAAGACGCGGCTAGCTACAATGAGCAGTTCTTC. This sequence encodes CASSQDAASYNEQFF. V gene TRBV3-1 (or the pseudogene TRBV3-2) combines with J gene TRBJ2-1; D not certain. V dropped 0 bases and J dropped 3 bases, with 9 bases sitting between them. Germline assignment: CDR1 LGHDT and CDR2 YNNKEL (reference sequence). The CDR3 has 15 residues.

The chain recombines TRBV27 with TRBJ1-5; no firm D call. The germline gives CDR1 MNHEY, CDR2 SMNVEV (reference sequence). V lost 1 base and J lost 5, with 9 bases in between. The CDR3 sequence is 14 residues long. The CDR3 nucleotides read TGTGCCAGCAGTTTATATTCGGTGGATCAGCCCCAGCATTTT. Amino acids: CASSLYSVDQPQHF.

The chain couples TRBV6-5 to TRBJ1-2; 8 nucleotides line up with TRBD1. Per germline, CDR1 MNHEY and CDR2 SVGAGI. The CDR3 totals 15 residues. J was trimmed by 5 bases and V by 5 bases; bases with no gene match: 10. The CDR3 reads CASSRNPGGAYGYTF. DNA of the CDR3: TGTGCCAGCAGTAGAAATCCAGGGGGCGCTTATGGCTACACCTTC.

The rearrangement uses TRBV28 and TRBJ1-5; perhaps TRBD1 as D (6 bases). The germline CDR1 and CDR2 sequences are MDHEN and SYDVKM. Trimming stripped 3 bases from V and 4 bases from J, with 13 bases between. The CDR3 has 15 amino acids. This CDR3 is CASSFGGRLNQPQHF. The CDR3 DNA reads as TGTGCCAGCAGTTTCGGGGGGCGACTAAATCAGCCCCAGCATTTT. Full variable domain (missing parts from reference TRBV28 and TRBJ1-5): DVKVTQSSRYLVKRTGEKVFLECVQDMDHENMFWYRQDPGLGLRLIYFSYDVKMKEKGDIPEGYSVSREKKERFSLILESASTNQTSMYLCASSFGGRLNQPQHFGDGTRLSIL.

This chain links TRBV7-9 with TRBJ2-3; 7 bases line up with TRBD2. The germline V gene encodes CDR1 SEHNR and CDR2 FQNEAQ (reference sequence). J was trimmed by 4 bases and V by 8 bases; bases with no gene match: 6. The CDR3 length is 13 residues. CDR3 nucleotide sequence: TGTGCCAGCTCGCTCAGCGGGGCAGATACGCAGTATTTT. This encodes CASSLSGADTQYF.

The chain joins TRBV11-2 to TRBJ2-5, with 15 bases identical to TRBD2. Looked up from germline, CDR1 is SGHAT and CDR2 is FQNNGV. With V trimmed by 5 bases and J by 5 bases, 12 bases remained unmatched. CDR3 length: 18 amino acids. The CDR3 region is CASSDAGTSGRFGETQYF. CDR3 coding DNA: TGTGCCAGCAGCGATGCCGGGACTAGCGGGAGGTTCGGGGAGACCCAGTACTTC.

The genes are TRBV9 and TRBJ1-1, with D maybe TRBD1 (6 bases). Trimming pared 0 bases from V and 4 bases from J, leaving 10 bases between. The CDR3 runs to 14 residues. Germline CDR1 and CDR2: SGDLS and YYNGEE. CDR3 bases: TGTGCCAGCAGCGTAGTGGACAGTCTCACTGAAGCTTTCTTT. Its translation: CASSVVDSLTEAFF.